These 2 T cell receptor beta chains share one sample of origin, sequenced in a study of T-cell memory formation after mild COVID-19. TCRdb fed the 5' RACE reads into MiXCR, producing one record per CDR3 protein. Of 350,000 to 450,000 distinct CDR3 sequences in the sample, about an eighth are singletons; the top ten hold roughly 22%. The sample comprised PBMCs or a T cell subset sorted from them (not recorded which). The receptor source for this set is a man younger than 35 who had mild COVID-19 (a few samples of this study predate the infection). Cell type and time point are not known.

This chain uses TRBV12-3 or TRBV12-4 with TRBJ2-7; D uncertain. V was cut by 3 bases and J by 0 bases, with 9 bases left in between. The CDR3 is 14 amino acids. The CDR3 protein is CASSFLESSYEQYF. The CDR3 coding sequence is TGTGCCAGCAGTTTTCTGGAAAGCTCCTACGAGCAGTACTTC.

This chain joins TRBV10-3 and TRBJ2-5; TRBD1 aligns across 7 bases. The J segment lost 1 base and the V segment lost 0 bases, leaving 5 bases of the junction unmatched. The CDR3 loop spans 16 amino acids. Germline assignment: CDR1 ENHRY and CDR2 SYGVKD. Written as DNA, the CDR3 is TGTGCCATCAGTGAGTCGACAGGGAGATCCCAAGAGACCCAGTACTTC. Translation: CAISESTGRSQETQYF.